Sequencing of this T cell receptor (beta chain) was carried out in a study of response to subunit inactivated influenza vaccine. Germline trimming cut 0 bases from V and 6 bases from J; bases unmatched to any gene: 7. CDR3 length: 15 amino acids. Looked up from germline, CDR1 is ENHRY and CDR2 is SYGVKD. A single record per CDR3 protein comes from TCRdb applying MiXCR to the RT-PCR reads. The sample lists about 620,000 distinct CDR3 sequences, 10% to 15% occurring once. In its sample, this clonotype was seen many times. Its antigen is unidentified. Study-wide results and limits: The authors put forward the suggestion that each seasonal influenza vaccination may bring in only a limited number of new T cells.

The chain uses TRBV10-3 and TRBJ2-7; TRBD2 matches 8 bases. Material: PBMCs from blood, obtained on the day of vaccination. This clonotype was sampled from a man between 50 and 59 years old who received an inactivated influenza vaccine. The CDR3 reads CAISESRVSGAEQYF. The CDR3, as DNA: TGTGCCATCAGTGAGTCGAGGGTTAGCGGGGCCGAGCAGTACTTC.